What follows are 9 T cell receptor beta chains derived from one specimen sequenced in a study of cytomegalovirus exposure and HLA in healthy donors. Generated by immunoSEQ multiplex PCR, the TCRdb table keeps only in-frame clones and is missing some. The table shows some 130,000 clones, with roughly 86% occurring only once. Sequenced sample: PBMCs. All receptors derive from a woman aged 25 to 39 in good health and CMV-seronegative.

V is TRBV5-1 and J is TRBJ2-3, with a tentative D call TRBD1 (6 bases). The germline V gene encodes CDR1 SGHRS and CDR2 YFSETQ. The V end was cut by 4 bases, the J end by 4 bases, with 28 bases between. The CDR3 is 19 amino acids. CDR3 residues: CASSKTPGQGTTGADTQYF. The CDR3 DNA sequence: TGCGCCAGCAGCAAAACGCCAGGTCAGGGGACCACTGGGGCAGATACGCAGTATTTT.

The gene calls are TRBV5-1 and TRBJ2-7, with a possible D match to TRBD1 (6 bases). This CDR3 spans 14 amino acids. CDR1 is SGHRS, CDR2 YFSETQ, per germline. Trimming removed 4 bases at V and 5 bases at J, with 16 bases between. The CDR3 DNA reads TGCGCCAGCAGCCTCAGGACAGATAGCAACGAGCAGTACTTC. Translating gives CASSLRTDSNEQYF.

The chain carries TRBV6-5 and TRBJ2-1; D is perhaps TRBD1 (5 bases). Germline CDR1 reads MNHEY; CDR2 reads SVGAGI. V shed 6 bases and J shed 0 bases, with 12 bases lying between them. The CDR3 extends over 15 amino acids. The CDR3 DNA is TGTGCCAGCAGGGACCGACAGAGCTCCTACAATGAGCAGTTCTTC. Translating it yields CASRDRQSSYNEQFF.

CDR3 DNA: TGTGCCAGCTCACCACCTAGCGGGGGGCCCTCCTACAATGAGCAGTTCTTC. Its translation is CASSPPSGGPSYNEQFF. The chain employs TRBV18 and TRBJ2-1; 10 nucleotides align to TRBD2. CDR3 length equals 17 residues. Germline trimming cut 0 bases from V and 0 bases from J; bases unmatched to any gene: 2. Germline V gene sequence: CDR1 KGHSH, CDR2 LQKENI.

The chain joins TRBV7-2 to TRBJ2-2; weak D call: TRBD1 (5 bases). V shed 5 bases and J shed 5 bases, with 9 bases lying between them. CDR3 length equals 13 residues. Germline values: CDR1 SGHTA, CDR2 FQGNSA. In DNA, the CDR3 is TGTGCCAGCAGCGTCAGGGTGACCGGGGAGCTGTTTTTT. Protein sequence: CASSVRVTGELFF.

V usage is TRBV7-7 and J usage is TRBJ2-3; 10 nucleotides align to TRBD2. Germline trimming cut 5 bases from V and 8 bases from J; bases unmatched to any gene: 10. This CDR3 contains 15 residues. CDR1 SSHAT and CDR2 FNYEAQ come from the germline V gene (reference sequence). CDR3 sequence reads: CASSPTLAGDSTQYF. Here the CDR3 DNA reads TGTGCCAGCAGCCCGACCCTAGCGGGGGACAGTACGCAGTATTTT.

The gene calls are TRBV5-4 and TRBJ1-1, with D hard to call. Germline CDR1 is SGHNT and CDR2 is YYREEE (reference sequence). Trimming stripped 1 base from V and 0 bases from J, with 10 bases between. The CDR3 runs to 15 residues. The DNA for the CDR3 is TGTGCCAGCAGCTTGTTAACGGGTTTGAACACTGAAGCTTTCTTT. Amino acids: CASSLLTGLNTEAFF.

This clone was detected only once. The chain links TRBV5-1 to TRBJ2-3, with TRBD2 as a possible D gene (5 bases). Germline V gene lookup returns CDR1 SGHRS and CDR2 YFSETQ. This CDR3 contains 15 residues. V was clipped by 6 bases and J by 0 bases, with 14 bases between them. CDR3 protein: CASKYRGSSTDTQYF. In DNA, the CDR3 is TGCGCCAGCAAGTACCGGGGATCGAGCACAGATACGCAGTATTTT.

The CDR3 sequence: CASSRTGEGQFF. DNA of the CDR3: TGTGCCAGCAGTCGGACCGGGGAAGGGCAGTTCTTC. The rearrangement uses TRBV4-2 and TRBJ2-1, with D possibly matching TRBD2 (5 bases). Deletions cut 6 bases from V and 12 bases from J, with 15 bases between. CDR1 and CDR2 from the germline V gene are LGHNA and YNFKEQ. This CDR3 has 12 residues.